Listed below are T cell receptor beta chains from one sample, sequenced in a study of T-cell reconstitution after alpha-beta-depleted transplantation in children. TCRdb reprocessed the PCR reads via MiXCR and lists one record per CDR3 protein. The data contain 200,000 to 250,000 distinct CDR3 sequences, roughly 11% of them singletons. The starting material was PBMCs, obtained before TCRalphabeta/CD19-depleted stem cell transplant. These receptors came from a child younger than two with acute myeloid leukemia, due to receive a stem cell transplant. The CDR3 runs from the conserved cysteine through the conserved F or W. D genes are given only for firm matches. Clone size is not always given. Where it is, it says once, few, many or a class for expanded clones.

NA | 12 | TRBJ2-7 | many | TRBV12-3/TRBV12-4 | TGTGCCAGCAGGGACCCCCCCTACGAGCAGTACTTC | CASRDPPYEQYF
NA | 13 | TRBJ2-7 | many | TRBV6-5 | TGTGCCAGCAGTCCCGGGGTCACCTACGAGCAGTACTTC | CASSPGVTYEQYF
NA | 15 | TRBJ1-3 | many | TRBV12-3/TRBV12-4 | TGTGCCAGCAGTTTCGGCAGCCTCTCTGGAAACACCATATATTTT | CASSFGSLSGNTIYF
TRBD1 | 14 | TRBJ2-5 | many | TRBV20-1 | TGCAGTGCTAGGACCCGGGACAGGATAGAGACCCAGTACTTC | CSARTRDRIETQYF
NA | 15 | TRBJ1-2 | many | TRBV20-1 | TGCAGTGCTCCCCGAGGATCAGATCCCCTCTATGGCTACACCTTC | CSAPRGSDPLYGYTF
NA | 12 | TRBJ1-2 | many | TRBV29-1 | TGCAGCGGATTACAGGCTAAAATAGGCTACACCTTC | CSGLQAKIGYTF
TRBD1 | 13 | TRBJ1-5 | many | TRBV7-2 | TGTGCCAGCAGCTTTACAGGGGAACAGCCCCAGCATTTT | CASSFTGEQPQHF
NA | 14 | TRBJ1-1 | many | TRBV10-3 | TGTGCCATCAGCTACTCGGACATCTACCTTGAAGCTTTCTTT | CAISYSDIYLEAFF
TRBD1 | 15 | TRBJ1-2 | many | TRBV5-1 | TGCGCCAGCAGCTCGTATGACAGGGGTGTGAATGGCTACACCTTC | CASSSYDRGVNGYTF
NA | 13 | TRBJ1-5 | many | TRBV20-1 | TGCAGTGCTAGAAGACAGGTCAATCAGCCCCAGCATTTT | CSARRQVNQPQHF
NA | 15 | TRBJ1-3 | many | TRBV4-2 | TGTGCCAGCAGCCAAGACAGCGACTCTGGAAACACCATATATTTT | CASSQDSDSGNTIYF
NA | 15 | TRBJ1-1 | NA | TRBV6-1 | TGTGCCAGCAGTGAAATGGGGTCCTCGAACACTGAAGCTTTCTTT | CASSEMGSSNTEAFF
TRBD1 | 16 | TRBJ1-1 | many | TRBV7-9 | TGTGCCAGCAGCTCCTTGCCCGGCAGGGGGCATACTGAAGCTTTCTTT | CASSSLPGRGHTEAFF
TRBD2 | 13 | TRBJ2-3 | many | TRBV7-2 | TGTGCCAGCACCGGGAGGGTGGCAGATACGCAGTATTTT | CASTGRVADTQYF
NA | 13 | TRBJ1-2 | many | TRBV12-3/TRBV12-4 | TGTGCCAGCAGTTTGTCCATAAACTATGGCTACACCTTC | CASSLSINYGYTF
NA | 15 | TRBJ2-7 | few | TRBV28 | TGTGCCAGCAGCTCATCCCTGATGAGGGGCTACGAGCAGTACTTC | CASSSSLMRGYEQYF
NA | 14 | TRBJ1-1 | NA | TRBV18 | TGTGCCAGCTCACCAGAACACCAGAACACTGAAGCTTTCTTT | CASSPEHQNTEAFF
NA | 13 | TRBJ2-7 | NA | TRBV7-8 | TGTGCCAGCAGCTTACTCAGGGAAGGGGAGCAGTACTTC | CASSLLREGEQYF
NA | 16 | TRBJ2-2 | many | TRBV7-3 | TGTGCCAGCAGCTTATCGGGCCGCTACGACACCGGGGAGCTGTTTTTT | CASSLSGRYDTGELFF
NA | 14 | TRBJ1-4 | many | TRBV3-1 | TGTGCCAGCAGCCAATGGGAGACTAATGAAAAACTGTTTTTT | CASSQWETNEKLFF
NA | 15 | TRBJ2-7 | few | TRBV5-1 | TGCGCCAGCAGCTTGGGCGGGACAGCCCTCTACGAGCAGTACTTC | CASSLGGTALYEQYF
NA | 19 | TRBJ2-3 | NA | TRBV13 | TGTGCCAGCAGCTGCCCCGACAGTCTGGGACCTTACAAGCGCGATACGCAGTATTTT | CASSCPDSLGPYKRDTQYF
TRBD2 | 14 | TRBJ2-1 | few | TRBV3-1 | TGTGCCAGCAGCCTGGTCGGGACTAGAGAAGAGCAGTTCTTC | CASSLVGTREEQFF
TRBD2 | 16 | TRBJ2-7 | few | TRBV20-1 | TGCAGCCCAGTCCGGTATAGCGGGGTAAGCTCCTACGAGCAGTACTTC | CSPVRYSGVSSYEQYF
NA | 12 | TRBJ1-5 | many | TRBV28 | TGTGCCAGCAGTTTAGGGCGCCAGCCCCAGCATTTT | CASSLGRQPQHF
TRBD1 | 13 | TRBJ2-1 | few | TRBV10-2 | TGCGCCAGCAGTCCGACAGGGCTGAATGAGCAGTTCTTC | CASSPTGLNEQFF
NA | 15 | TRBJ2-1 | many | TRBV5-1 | TGCGCCAGCAGCTTGGGGGACTCAACGGCGAATGAGCAGTTCTTC | CASSLGDSTANEQFF
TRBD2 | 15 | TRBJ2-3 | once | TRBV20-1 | TGCAGTGCTAGCCACAGGCCTAGCGGGGCAGATACGCAGTATTTT | CSASHRPSGADTQYF
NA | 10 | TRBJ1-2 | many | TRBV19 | TGTGCCAGTAACAGTCATGGCTACACCTTC | CASNSHGYTF
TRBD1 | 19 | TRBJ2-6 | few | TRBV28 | TGTGCCAGCAGTTTAGGTGGGAACAGGGGATGGAAAGGGGCCAACGTCCTGACTTTC | CASSLGGNRGWKGANVLTF
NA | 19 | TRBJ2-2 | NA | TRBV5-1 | TGCGCCAGCAGCTTGGGAAGGGACGATCGATTACAGAACCCCAGGGAGCTCTTTTTT | CASSLGRDDRLQNPRELFF
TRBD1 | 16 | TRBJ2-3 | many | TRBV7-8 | TGTGCCAGCAGCTTAAAAGGGGGCCAACGCACAGATACGCAGTATTTT | CASSLKGGQRTDTQYF
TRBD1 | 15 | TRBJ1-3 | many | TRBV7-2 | TGTGCCAGCAGCTTGGGACAGGGTTTTTGGAACACCATATATTTT | CASSLGQGFWNTIYF
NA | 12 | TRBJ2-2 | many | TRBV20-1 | TGCAGTGCTAGAGAGTACACCGGGGAGCTGTTTTTT | CSAREYTGELFF
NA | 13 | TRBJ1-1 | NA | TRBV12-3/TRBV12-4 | TGTGCCAGCAACTTTGGGAGGGACACTGAAGCTTTCTTT | CASNFGRDTEAFF
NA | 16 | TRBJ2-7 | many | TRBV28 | TGTGCCAGCAGTTCACACCCCCCGACACACTCCTACGAGCAGTACTTC | CASSSHPPTHSYEQYF
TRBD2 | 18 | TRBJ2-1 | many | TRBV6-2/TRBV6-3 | TGTGCCAGCAGTAAAAGCGGGAGGGCCGCCCGGTTGAGGAATGAGCAGTTCTTC | CASSKSGRAARLRNEQFF
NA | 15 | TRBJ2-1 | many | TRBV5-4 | TGTGCCAGCAGCTTGCCTTACGGACATTACAATGAGCAGTTCTTC | CASSLPYGHYNEQFF
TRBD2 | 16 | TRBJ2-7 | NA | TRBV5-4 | TGTGCCAGCAGCTTGGGGCTGGCGGGAGAATCCTACGAGCAGTACTTC | CASSLGLAGESYEQYF
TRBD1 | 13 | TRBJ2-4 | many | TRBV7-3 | TGTGCCAGCAGCGGGGACAGGGAAGGCATTCAGTACTTC | CASSGDREGIQYF
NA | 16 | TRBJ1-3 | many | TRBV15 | TGTGCCACCAGCACAGGGGAGGTTCTCTCTGGAAACACCATATATTTT | CATSTGEVLSGNTIYF
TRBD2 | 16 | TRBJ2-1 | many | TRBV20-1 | TGCAGTGCTAGAGATCGTACTAGCGGGGCCTACAATGAGCAGTTCTTC | CSARDRTSGAYNEQFF
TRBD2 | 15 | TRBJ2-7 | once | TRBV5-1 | TGCGCCATCAGCTTGGGGACTAGCGGTACCTACGAGCAGTACTTC | CAISLGTSGTYEQYF
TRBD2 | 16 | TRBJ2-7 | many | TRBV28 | TGTGCCAGCAGTTTCACACTAGCGGGATTGTCCTACGAGCAGTACTTC | CASSFTLAGLSYEQYF
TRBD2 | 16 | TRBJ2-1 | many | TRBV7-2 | TGTGCCAGCAGCTTAGTTGGGACTAGCGGTTACAATGAGCAGTTCTTC | CASSLVGTSGYNEQFF
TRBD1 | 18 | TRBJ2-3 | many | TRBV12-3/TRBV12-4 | TGTGCCAGCAGTTTAAACGCAGGGACAGTGTCTAGCACAGATACGCAGTATTTT | CASSLNAGTVSSTDTQYF
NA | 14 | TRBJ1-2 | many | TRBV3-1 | TGTGCCAGCAGCTATGACAGGATCCGGTCTGGCTACACCTTC | CASSYDRIRSGYTF
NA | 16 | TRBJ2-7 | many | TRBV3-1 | TGTGCCAGCAGCCAATCACCCCAGGGCACCTCCTACGAGCAGTACTTC | CASSQSPQGTSYEQYF
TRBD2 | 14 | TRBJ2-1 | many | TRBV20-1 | TGCAGTGCGCCGGGACTAGAAAACTACAATGAGCAGTTCTTC | CSAPGLENYNEQFF
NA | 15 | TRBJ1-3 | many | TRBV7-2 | TGTGCCAGCAGCGGATACCGGGACTCTGGAAACACCATATATTTT | CASSGYRDSGNTIYF
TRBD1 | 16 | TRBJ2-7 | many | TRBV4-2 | TGTGCCAGCAGCCCATCCGGGACAGGGGGCTCCTACGAGCAGTACTTC | CASSPSGTGGSYEQYF
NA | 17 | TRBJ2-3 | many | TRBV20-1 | NA | CSASFLAAGAYTDTQYF
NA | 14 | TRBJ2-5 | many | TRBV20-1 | TGCAGTGCTAGAGATGCCCTGATCCAAGAGACCCAGTACTTC | CSARDALIQETQYF
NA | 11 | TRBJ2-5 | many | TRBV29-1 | TGCAGCGTTGAAGCTCTAGGGACCCAGTACTTC | CSVEALGTQYF